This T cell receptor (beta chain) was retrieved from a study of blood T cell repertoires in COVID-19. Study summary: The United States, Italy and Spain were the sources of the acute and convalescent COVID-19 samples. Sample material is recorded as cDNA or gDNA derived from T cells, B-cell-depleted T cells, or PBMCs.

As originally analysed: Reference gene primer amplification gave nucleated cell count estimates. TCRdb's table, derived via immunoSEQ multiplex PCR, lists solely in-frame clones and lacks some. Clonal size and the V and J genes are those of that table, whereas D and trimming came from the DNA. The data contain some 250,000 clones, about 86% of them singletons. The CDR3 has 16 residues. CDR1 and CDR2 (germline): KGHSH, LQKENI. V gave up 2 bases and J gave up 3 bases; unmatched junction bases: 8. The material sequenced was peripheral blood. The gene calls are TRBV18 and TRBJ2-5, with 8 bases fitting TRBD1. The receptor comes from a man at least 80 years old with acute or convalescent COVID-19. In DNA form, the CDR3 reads TGTGCCAGCTCACCAACCCCGTCAGGGGGCGAAGAGACCCAGTACTTC. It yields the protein CASSPTPSGGEETQYF.